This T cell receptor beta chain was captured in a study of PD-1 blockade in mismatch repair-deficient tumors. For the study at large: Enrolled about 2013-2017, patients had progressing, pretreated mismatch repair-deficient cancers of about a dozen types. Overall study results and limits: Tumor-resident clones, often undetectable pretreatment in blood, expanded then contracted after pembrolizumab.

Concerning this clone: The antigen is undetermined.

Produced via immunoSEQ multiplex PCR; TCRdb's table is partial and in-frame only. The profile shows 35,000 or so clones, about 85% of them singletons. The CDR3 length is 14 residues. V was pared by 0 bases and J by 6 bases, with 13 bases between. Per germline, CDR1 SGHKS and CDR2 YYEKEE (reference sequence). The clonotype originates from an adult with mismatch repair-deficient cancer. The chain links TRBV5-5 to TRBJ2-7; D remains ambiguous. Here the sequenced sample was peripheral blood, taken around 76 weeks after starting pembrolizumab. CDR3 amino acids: CASSLGYSSFEQYF. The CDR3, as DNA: TGTGCCAGCAGCTTGGGGTACTCCTCTTTCGAGCAGTACTTC.